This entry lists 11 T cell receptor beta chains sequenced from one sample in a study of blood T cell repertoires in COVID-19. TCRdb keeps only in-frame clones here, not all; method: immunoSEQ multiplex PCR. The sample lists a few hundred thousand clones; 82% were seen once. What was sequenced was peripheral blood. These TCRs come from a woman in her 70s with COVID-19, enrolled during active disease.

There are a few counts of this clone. CDR3 region: CSALFTGNAFF. Here the CDR3 DNA reads TGCAGTGCTTTATTTACAGGGAATGCTTTCTTT. This chain links TRBV20-1 with TRBJ1-1; D may be TRBD1 (6 bases). Germline loops: CDR1 DFQATT, CDR2 SNEGSKA (reference sequence). The V end was cut by 5 bases, the J end by 11 bases, with 15 bases between. The CDR3 runs 11 residues.

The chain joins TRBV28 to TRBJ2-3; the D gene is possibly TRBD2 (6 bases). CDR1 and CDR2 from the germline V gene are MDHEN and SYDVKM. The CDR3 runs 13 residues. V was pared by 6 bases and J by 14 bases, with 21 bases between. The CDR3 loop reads CASRSGTSITWYF. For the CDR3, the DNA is TGTGCCAGCAGGTCCGGGACTTCCATCACTTGGTATTTT. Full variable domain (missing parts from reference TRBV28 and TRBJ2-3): DVKVTQSSRYLVKRTGEKVFLECVQDMDHENMFWYRQDPGLGLRLIYFSYDVKMKEKGDIPEGYSVSREKKERFSLILESASTNQTSMYLCASRSGTSITWYFGPGTRLTVL.

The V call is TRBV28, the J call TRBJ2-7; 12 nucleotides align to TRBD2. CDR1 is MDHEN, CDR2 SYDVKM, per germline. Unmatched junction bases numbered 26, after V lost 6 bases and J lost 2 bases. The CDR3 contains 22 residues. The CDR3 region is CASSPWQGDRTSGDTDPYEQYF. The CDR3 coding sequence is TGTGCCAGCAGCCCGTGGCAGGGCGACCGGACTAGCGGGGATACCGACCCCTACGAGCAGTACTTC.

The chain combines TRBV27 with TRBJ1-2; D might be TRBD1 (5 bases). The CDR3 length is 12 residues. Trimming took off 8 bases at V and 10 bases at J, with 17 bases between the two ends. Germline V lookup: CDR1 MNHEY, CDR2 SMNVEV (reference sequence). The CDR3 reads CASAIQGGAYTF. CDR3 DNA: TGTGCCAGCGCTATCCAGGGTGGGGCCTACACCTTC.

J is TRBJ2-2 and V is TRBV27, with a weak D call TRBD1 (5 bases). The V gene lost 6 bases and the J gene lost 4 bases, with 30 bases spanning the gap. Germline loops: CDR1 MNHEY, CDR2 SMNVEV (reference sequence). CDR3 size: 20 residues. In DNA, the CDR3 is TGTGCCAGCAGGCCCAGCGTAGGGGCTTATCAGCGTCGCGGCACCGGGGAGCTGTTTTTT. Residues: CASRPSVGAYQRRGTGELFF.

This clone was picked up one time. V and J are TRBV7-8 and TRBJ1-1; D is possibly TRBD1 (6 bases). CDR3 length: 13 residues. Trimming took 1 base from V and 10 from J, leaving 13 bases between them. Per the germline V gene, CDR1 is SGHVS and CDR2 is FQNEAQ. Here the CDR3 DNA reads TGTGCCAGCAGCTTAGAGGGGGGGCGAGTAGCTTTCTTT. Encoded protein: CASSLEGGRVAFF.

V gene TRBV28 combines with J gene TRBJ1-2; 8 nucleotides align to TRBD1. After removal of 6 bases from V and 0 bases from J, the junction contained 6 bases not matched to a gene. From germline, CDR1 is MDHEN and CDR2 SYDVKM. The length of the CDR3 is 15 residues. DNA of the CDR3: TGTGCCAGCAGGGCGCACAGGGGGTCTAACTATGGCTACACCTTC. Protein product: CASRAHRGSNYGYTF.

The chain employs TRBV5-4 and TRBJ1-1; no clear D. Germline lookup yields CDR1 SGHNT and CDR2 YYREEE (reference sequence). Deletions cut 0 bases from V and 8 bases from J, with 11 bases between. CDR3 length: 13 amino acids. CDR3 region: CASSLAPGTEAFF. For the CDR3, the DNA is TGTGCCAGCAGCTTGGCCCCGGGAACGGAAGCTTTCTTT.

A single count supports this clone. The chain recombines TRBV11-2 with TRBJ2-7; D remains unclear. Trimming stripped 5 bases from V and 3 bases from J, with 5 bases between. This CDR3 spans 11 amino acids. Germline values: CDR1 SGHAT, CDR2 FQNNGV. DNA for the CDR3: TGTGCCAGCAGCCCCTTCTACGAGCAGTACTTC. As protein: CASSPFYEQYF.

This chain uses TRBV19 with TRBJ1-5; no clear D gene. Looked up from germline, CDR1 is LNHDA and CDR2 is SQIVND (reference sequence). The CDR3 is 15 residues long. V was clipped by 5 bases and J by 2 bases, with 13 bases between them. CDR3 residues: CASSRGRVGNQPQHF. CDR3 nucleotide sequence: TGTGCCAGTAGTCGAGGCCGGGTTGGCAATCAGCCCCAGCATTTT.

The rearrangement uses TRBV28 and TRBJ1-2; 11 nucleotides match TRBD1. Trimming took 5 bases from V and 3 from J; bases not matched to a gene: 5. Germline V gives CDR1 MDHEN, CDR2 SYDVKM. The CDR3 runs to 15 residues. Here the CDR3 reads CASSVAGQGDYGYTF. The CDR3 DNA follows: TGTGCCAGCAGTGTCGCGGGACAGGGGGACTATGGCTACACCTTC.